This T cell receptor (beta chain) was found in a study of T cells after posttransplantation cyclophosphamide. Using immunoSEQ multiplex PCR, the repertoire was profiled, and TCRdb retains in-frame clones only, with some absent. The sample lists approximately 15,000 clones, around 94% occurring once. In this sample, this clone turned up once. Cells defined as naive were viable CD3+CD4+ or CD3+CD8+ and CCR7+CD45RA+CD45RO-CD95-CD27+CD28+. The CDR3 sequence is 13 residues long. CDR1 is MDHEN, CDR2 SYDVKM, per germline. After removal of 7 bases from V and 8 bases from J, the junction contained 9 bases not matched to a gene.

V is TRBV28 and J is TRBJ1-2; 8 nucleotides line up with TRBD1. The receptor was isolated from a woman in her 50s in good health and a related stem cell transplant donor. Sequenced input: naive CD4+ T cells sorted from blood. The CDR3 sequence is CASTPQGASGYTF. CDR3 in DNA: TGTGCCAGCACCCCGCAGGGGGCTAGCGGCTACACCTTC.